The entry below gives a single T cell receptor (beta chain) sequence along with its context. The specificity of this receptor is unknown. No base qualities exist here, and no much larger clone lies one base off it. Healthy HIV-negative adults with no recently reported acute infections or vaccinations were included as donors. Only Caucasian adults living in Nashville, Tennessee, USA were represented among the donors. Magnetic negative selection was used to enrich CD4+ T cells, after which naive cells were positively selected on CD45RA and the negative fraction became the memory subset. After blood collection by leukapheresis, PBMCs were isolated using Ficoll-Histopaque density gradient centrifugation and then cryopreserved in the vapor phase of liquid nitrogen. Analytical flow cytometry was used to check the purity and quantity of each magnetically sorted T cell population. Genomic DNA was isolated from each sorted fraction and quantified by UV absorbance on a Nanodrop 2000c.

From the cysteine through the phenylalanine, the CDR3 covers 16 amino acids. Of all the DNA, just the CDR3 is kept, 48 bases in frame from base 1. V is reduced by 6 bases and J by 4 bases, leaving a spacing of 18 bases between them. The germline V gene provides CDR1 KGHSH and CDR2 LQKENI. The data derive from a study of shared clonotypes between healthy human individuals (dated by TCRdb to about 2020). In terms of the full investigation: A few men and two women, aged 18 to 49 years, made up the cohort. Per donor, three plates each were used for CD4 naive and CD4 memory, two for CD8 naive, and one for CD8 memory. Blood TCR repertoires of roughly five healthy adults were deeply sequenced to estimate repertoire size and the extent of clonotype sharing between individuals. Different laboratories and diverse techniques were used to prepare libraries and sequence TCR repertoires, to increase sequencing depth and limit assay-specific biases. Each donor's leukapheresis produced roughly between about 0.8 and 8.9 billion PBMCs. General conclusions and limits of the study: Higher generation probabilities were observed for clonotypes shared by all four sorted-subset donors than for non-shared clonotypes. Pairwise subsampling indicated that sequencing depth was expected to affect the degree of clonotype sharing among donors. Because the study included only a small number of donors, the genetic and exposure-history diversity represented was limited. Sampling was restricted to blood, and TCR repertoires in tissues likely differ from the TCR repertoires found in blood. Naive subsets generally had larger estimated clonotype richness than memory subsets. Sharing across a handful of donors was observed for around 5% of naive CD4, under 4% of naive CD8, 2% to 2.5% of memory CD4, and roughly 0.43% of memory CD8 clonotypes. Incomplete sequencing was indicated by rarefaction of sorted-subset datasets, despite the large sequencing depth.

TCR CDR3 regions were amplified from genomic DNA by multiplex PCR using the deep immunoSEQ assay. Extracted genomic DNA from each cell subset was distributed evenly across all wells of several immunoSEQ 96-well plates, and each plate was treated as a replicate. For sorted subsets, each replicate PCR was loaded with about 200 ng genomic DNA, equivalent to roughly 30,000 T cell genomes. Purified libraries were quantified with a Qubit 3.0 fluorometer, sized on a Bioanalyzer 2100, and re-quantified with the KAPA Library Quantification kit. Every immunoSEQ 96-well plate was sequenced on a dedicated single-read 150-cycle Illumina NextSeq 550 flow cell. In the paper's pipeline: The immunoSEQ output contained only junctional sequences without quality scores, so filtering could not match that applied to full-length reads. To assign V/J genes and CDR3, sequences were annotated using PyIR, a Python wrapper for IgBLAST v1.9, with IMGT germline references. Reads were filtered out if the reads had weak V/J assignments (E-value above 1e-6), no CDR3, stop codons, out-of-frame junctions, or ambiguous translated residues. V3J clonotypes were defined as sequences sharing an identical inferred V gene, J gene, and CDR3 amino acid sequence. Percentage overlap between repertoires was calculated by dividing the number of shared unique clonotypes by the size of the smaller repertoire. Three approaches were used to assess repertoire richness: RTK rarefaction, the Chao1 estimator, and Recon v2.1 estimates of unobserved clonotypes. OLGA was used to compute generation probabilities for all TCRbeta clonotypes that the gDNA method yielded from a handful of donors. TCRdb retrieved this table from immuneACCESS and kept in-frame rearrangements only. Not all clones are present; in checked studies, unresolved V genes account for under half, and no reason is known for the remainder. That table furnishes V, J and clone size, whereas the DNA furnished D and trimming. The table for this sample lists about 2.4 million clones; approximately 94% of them were counted only once. Of the sample, 0.11% to 0.15% falls within the top ten clones.

This clonotype was obtained from a man aged 18 to 29 in good health. Sample: naive CD4+ T cells sorted from blood. The sample's cell subset or site, from its label and the paper: CD45RA+ positively selected. This chain is built from TRBV18 and TRBJ2-2; the D gene lacks a confident call. The CDR3 protein: CASSPPQVGITGELFF. At the DNA level, the sequence is TGTGCCAGCTCCCCCCCGCAGGTTGGGATCACCGGGGAGCTGTTTTTT.